The present entry profiles one T cell receptor beta chain with its context. This clonotype was counted a few times. The target of this receptor is not known. No qualities accompany the bases; no much larger clone lies one base away. Libraries came from 5' RACE. TCRdb names Illumina HiSeq 2500 as the instrument used. The second PCR ran for roughly 7 to 11 cycles and used a J-beta primer mix along with a sample-barcoded 5' primer. Each TCR beta cDNA molecule received a unique molecular identifier from a template-switch 5' adaptor carrying 12 random nucleotides. Each sample yielded at least 2.5 million CDR3-containing paired-end reads. First-strand cDNA synthesis was performed from all RNA using the Mint cDNA synthesis kit, with priming by a TRBC-specific oligonucleotide. Following uracil-DNA glycosylase treatment, a first 18-cycle PCR with universal primers M1SS and BC2_uni_R was performed on all cDNA. In the authors' own workflow: For normalization, 1 million high-quality reads, each with a distinct molecular identifier, were randomly selected from each sample. Instead of being binned into consensus sequences, reads that shared molecular identifiers were thrown out. MiTCR, run with a Q25 quality threshold and the strictest error-elimination algorithm, handled CDR3 identification, clonotype clustering and error correction. A nonparametric unseen species model using Euler transformation provided a lower-bound estimate of total TCR beta diversity. Using fastp at Q25 and MiXCR, TCRdb reprocessed the public reads and kept productive beta chains. A single entry per CDR3 protein holds the most common genes and DNA from its merged rows. These V and J calls rely on TCRdb rather than the paper's analysis. The sample table lists about 640,000 distinct CDR3 sequences, roughly 58% of them with a count of one. The ten largest clones represent over 35% of the sample.

This sample was included in a study of blood T cells in healthy people across ages (dated by TCRdb to 2014 to 2015). Turning to the overall study: In model experiments, roughly one uniquely barcoded TCR beta cDNA molecule per two T cells was captured by template switching. Age-related changes in TCR beta repertoire diversity were measured in the study by deep sequencing normalized with unique cDNA molecular identifiers. The donors were divided into four age groups: young (average about 15 years), middle-aged (around 37), aged (approximately 62) and long-lived (approximately 74). To avoid experimental bias, donors of different ages were distributed randomly across sequencing lanes. The study analyzed two additional independent replicas of 1 million unique cDNA reads from the same blood draw for two donors, one aged 18 to 29 and one aged 80 or older.

What the work shows at the level of the full study, not this receptor alone: Because profiling used bulk unsorted PBMCs, naive and antigen-experienced compartments could not be compared conclusively. Observed TCR beta diversity correlated strongly with the percentage of naive T cells measured by flow cytometry. Compared with the aged group, the long-lived group had more naive CD4+ T cells, fewer expanded clones and increased TCR diversity, a pattern suggesting age selection. Because the CMV infection status of the donors was unknown, age-related changes in expanded clonotypes may potentially have been confounded. Observed TCR beta diversity per million T cells fell roughly linearly with age, and a significant reduction was already apparent by age about 38. Estimates of total diversity based on one million sequenced T cells were considered lower bounds and underestimates.

The donors were roughly 40 Caucasian individuals from Russia, aged 6 to 90 years, who were systemically healthy. Each donor gave roughly 9 milliliters of peripheral blood, drawn into EDTA-treated Vacutainer tubes. Ficoll-Paque density-gradient centrifugation was used to isolate PBMCs, with at least 7 million obtained per sample. Total RNA was extracted from PBMCs with Trizol reagent, with at least 5.5 micrograms obtained per sample. The percentages of naive CD45RAhigh/CD27high T cells were determined by flow cytometry on a PBMC aliquot from every donor. The source of this sequence is a man aged 55-75 years in good health. The sequenced sample was blood.

The bases are TGCGCCAGCAGCTTGTTCGCGGGGCCGTTATACGAGCAGTACTTC. The encoded protein is CASSLFAGPLYEQYF. Rearrangement joined TRBV5-1 to TRBJ2-5, with TRBD2 as a weak D call on 6 bases. The J call is doubtful: the DNA matches TRBJ2-7 better. The germline V gene specifies SGHRS as CDR1 and YFSETQ as CDR2. From cysteine to phenylalanine, the CDR3 is 15 amino acids long. The retained sequence is limited to the CDR3, 45 bases, with the frame set at the first base.